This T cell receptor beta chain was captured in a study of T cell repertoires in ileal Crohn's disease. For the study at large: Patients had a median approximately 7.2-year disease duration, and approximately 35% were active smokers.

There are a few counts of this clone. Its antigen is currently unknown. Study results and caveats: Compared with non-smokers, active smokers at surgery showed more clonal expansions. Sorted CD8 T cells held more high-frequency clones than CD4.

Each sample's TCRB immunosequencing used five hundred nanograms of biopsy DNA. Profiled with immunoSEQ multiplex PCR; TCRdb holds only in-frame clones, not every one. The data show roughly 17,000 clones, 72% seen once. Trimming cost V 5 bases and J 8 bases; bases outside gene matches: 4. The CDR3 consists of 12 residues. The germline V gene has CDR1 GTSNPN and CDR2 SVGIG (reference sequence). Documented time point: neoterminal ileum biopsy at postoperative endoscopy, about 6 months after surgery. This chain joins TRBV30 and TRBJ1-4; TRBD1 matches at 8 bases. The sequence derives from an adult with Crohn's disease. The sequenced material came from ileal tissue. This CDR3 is CAWGQGEEKLFF. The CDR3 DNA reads TGTGCCTGGGGACAGGGTGAAGAAAAACTGTTTTTT. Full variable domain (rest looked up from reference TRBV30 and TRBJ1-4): SQTIHQWPATLVQPVGSPLSLECTVEGTSNPNLYWYRQAAGRGLQLLFYSVGIGQISSEVPQNLSASRPQDRQFILSSKKLLLSDSGFYLCAWGQGEEKLFFGSGTQLSVL.